Only a few counts were recorded for the clone carrying this T cell receptor beta chain. TCRdb keeps only in-frame clones here, not all; method: immunoSEQ multiplex PCR. Of roughly 1 million clones listed, 75% are singletons. The sample belongs to a study of shared clonotypes between healthy human individuals. The sequencing input was memory CD4+ T cells sorted from blood. The subset denotes: CD45RA-negative fraction. This receptor was identified in a man between 18 and 29 years old in good health.

The CDR3 loop reads CASSLWATQETQYF. CDR3 in DNA: TGTGCCAGCAGTTTATGGGCCACACAAGAGACCCAGTACTTC. The chain is built from TRBV28 and TRBJ2-5, with no clear D. The CDR3 consists of 14 residues. In germline, CDR1 is MDHEN, CDR2 SYDVKM. Trimming stripped 0 bases from V and 2 bases from J, with 7 bases between.